This TCR beta chain is drawn from a study of blood T cell repertoires in COVID-19. The wider study: The United States, Italy and Spain provided the acute and convalescent COVID-19 samples.

This clone was seen a few times. The CDR3 runs 13 residues. In germline, CDR1 is KGHDR, CDR2 SFDVKD. Trimming pared 3 bases from V and 4 bases from J, leaving 6 bases between. As processed by the authors: The assay estimated nucleated cells by amplifying reference gene primers. The method was immunoSEQ multiplex PCR; TCRdb's version includes in-frame clones alone and lacks a portion of them. The V and J calls and clone size are taken from that table; D and trimming were inferred from the DNA. The sample consists of under 250,000 clones, approximately 89% of them appearing once. This chain connects TRBV24-1 to TRBJ2-1; D unclear. The clonotype was recovered from a woman aged 55-70 years who had recovered from COVID-19. What was sequenced was peripheral blood. The CDR3 nucleotides are TGTGCCACCAGTGATCGCGCTTACAATGAGCAGTTCTTC. Translating it yields CATSDRAYNEQFF.